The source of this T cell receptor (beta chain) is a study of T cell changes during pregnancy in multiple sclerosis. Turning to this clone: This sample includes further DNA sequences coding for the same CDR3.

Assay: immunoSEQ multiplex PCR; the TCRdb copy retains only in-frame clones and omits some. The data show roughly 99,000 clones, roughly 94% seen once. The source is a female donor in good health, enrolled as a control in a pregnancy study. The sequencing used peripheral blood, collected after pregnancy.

The CDR3 here is CASSLVLSYGYTF. The CDR3 DNA follows: TGCGCCAGCAGCTTGGTTCTTTCCTATGGCTACACCTTC. This chain joins TRBV5-1 and TRBJ1-2; D gene uncertain. Germline CDR1 is SGHRS and CDR2 is YFSETQ. Trimming stripped 0 bases from V and 4 bases from J, with 7 bases between. This CDR3 has 13 residues.